This TCR beta chain was sequenced during a study of cytotoxic CD8 clonotypes in ibrutinib-treated CLL. Whole-study context: On average, more than 90,000 productive rearrangements and around 250,000 productive templates per sample.

Study observations and caveats: Public clonotypes proved infrequent, and on treatment they shrank or remained steady.

Comment on this clone: What it binds is not known.

Sequencing used immunoSEQ multiplex PCR; TCRdb keeps in-frame clones, though not all of them. This repertoire shows about 45,000 clones, 60% to 75% found once; its top ten account for 9.5% to 15%. This CDR3 is built from 15 residues. V was shortened by 1 base and J by 7 bases, with 16 bases between the two germline ends. CDR1 is MGHRA and CDR2 is YSYEKL in the germline V gene. Sequencing was performed on PBMCs, taken after 12 months of ibrutinib treatment. The J gene is TRBJ1-2, the V gene TRBV4-1; possible D gene TRBD1, 6 bases. This clonotype originated in a human donor with chronic lymphocytic leukemia. CDR3 protein: CASSQAGQRPGGYTF. CDR3 nucleotides: TGCGCCAGCAGCCAAGCCGGACAGCGCCCGGGTGGCTACACCTTC.